This is a list of T cell receptor beta chains from one sample in a study of long-term antiretroviral therapy in people with HIV. Data came from immunoSEQ multiplex PCR; TCRdb stores just in-frame clones and leaves some out. The table lists roughly 14,000 clones, 85% to 90% of them singletons. The specimen was unsorted PBMCs, collected more than 2.2 years before starting antiretroviral therapy. The receptors derive from a woman aged 25 to 45 with HIV. Each CDR3 is given with its conserved first and last residue. D genes are given only for firm matches. Size is omitted from some rows. Given values are once, few, many or a class for expanded clones.

TRBJ1-2	once	TRBV7-2	TRBD1	CASSLGGDRGYGYTF	TGTGCCAGCAGCTTAGGGGGGGACAGGGGATATGGCTACACCTTC
TRBJ1-3	-	TRBV10-3	-	CAIKIDIPGNTIYF	TGTGCCATCAAGATAGACATTCCTGGAAACACCATATATTTT
TRBJ1-2	-	TRBV19	-	CASSIGWQNYGYTF	TGTGCCAGTAGTATAGGGTGGCAAAACTATGGCTACACCTTC
TRBJ1-3	few	TRBV7-6	TRBD1	CASSLTGALGGNTIYF	TGTGCCAGCAGCCTTACAGGGGCCCTCGGTGGAAACACCATATATTTT
TRBJ1-3	once	TRBV6-1	TRBD1	CASDRGLSGNTIYF	TGTGCCAGCGACAGGGGCCTCTCTGGAAACACCATATATTTT
TRBJ1-2	-	TRBV6-1	-	CASSERLNYGYTF	TGTGCCAGCAGTGAAAGGCTTAACTATGGCTACACCTTC
TRBJ2-2	-	TRBV6-5	-	CASSPPRGTGELFF	TGTGCCAGCAGCCCCCCGAGGGGCACCGGGGAGCTGTTTTTT
TRBJ1-1	-	TRBV21-1	-	CASSKVAGGSPRQRTEAFF	-
TRBJ2-3	-	TRBV25-1	-	CASSGQVSPDTQYF	TGTGCCAGCAGTGGACAGGTTTCTCCAGATACGCAGTATTTT
TRBJ1-5	-	TRBV19	-	CASSISPGRGYSNQPQHF	TGTGCCAGTAGTATATCCCCCGGCAGAGGGTATAGCAATCAGCCCCAGCATTTT
TRBJ1-2	-	TRBV7-2	-	CASSLPPGASNYGYTF	TGTGCCAGCAGCTTACCGCCGGGGGCTTCCAACTATGGCTACACCTTC
TRBJ2-5	-	TRBV6-6	TRBD1	CASSSSARGGLETQYF	TGTGCCAGCAGTTCCTCGGCGAGAGGGGGCTTAGAGACCCAGTACTTC
TRBJ2-1	-	TRBV7-2	-	CASSLEGQRNEQFF	TGTGCCAGCAGCCTGGAGGGTCAGCGAAATGAGCAGTTCTTC
TRBJ1-2	-	TRBV29-1	-	CSVRNYGHLGANYGYTF	TGCAGCGTCAGAAACTACGGACACCTGGGGGCAAACTATGGCTACACCTTC
TRBJ2-7	-	TRBV6-1	-	CASSAGDLGHVVTRGYEQYF	TGTGCCAGCAGTGCCGGTGACCTGGGGCACGTAGTGACACGGGGCTACGAGCAGTACTTC
TRBJ1-2	-	TRBV29-1	TRBD1	CSVGTGEIYGYTF	TGCAGCGTCGGGACAGGGGAAATCTATGGCTACACCTTC
TRBJ2-3	-	TRBV30	TRBD2	CAWRGGTSDTQYF	TGTGCCTGGAGGGGAGGGACCTCAGATACGCAGTATTTT
TRBJ1-2	-	TRBV6-6	-	CASSYSRPDWNYGYTF	TGTGCCAGCAGTTACTCGAGGCCTGACTGGAACTATGGCTACACCTTC
TRBJ1-2	once	TRBV4-3	TRBD1	CASSPQSFGTGTYGYTF	TGCGCCAGCAGCCCCCAATCTTTCGGGACAGGGACCTATGGCTACACCTTC
TRBJ1-1	-	TRBV5-4	TRBD1	CASSSGQGRANTEAFF	TGTGCCAGCAGCTCTGGACAGGGGAGGGCGAACACTGAAGCTTTCTTT
TRBJ2-2	once	TRBV18	-	CASSPPVRGLTGELFF	TGTGCCAGCTCACCACCGGTCAGGGGACTCACCGGGGAGCTGTTTTTT
TRBJ2-3	-	TRBV5-4	-	CASSFSQGPDTQYF	TGTGCCAGCAGCTTTTCCCAGGGCCCAGATACGCAGTATTTT
TRBJ2-7	few	TRBV18	-	CASSPRAGGTSYEQYF	TGTGCCAGCTCACCACGGGCAGGTGGGACCTCCTACGAGCAGTACTTC
TRBJ1-2	-	TRBV4-1	-	CASSQDRGSNYGYTF	TGCGCCAGCAGCCAAGATCGAGGCAGTAACTATGGCTACACCTTC
TRBJ1-5	-	TRBV27	-	CASSGDTHSNQPQHF	TGTGCCAGCAGCGGGGACACCCATAGCAATCAGCCCCAGCATTTT
TRBJ2-1	-	TRBV4-2	-	CASSPRGGAPNEQFF	TGTGCCAGCAGCCCAAGGGGGGGAGCCCCCAATGAGCAGTTCTTC
TRBJ2-1	-	TRBV14	-	CASSQGGRGDYNEQFF	TGTGCCAGCAGCCAAGGGGGCAGGGGGGACTACAATGAGCAGTTCTTC
TRBJ2-3	once	TRBV7-8	-	CASSLAGGVPTDTQYF	TGTGCCAGCAGCTTAGCGGGGGGAGTCCCCACAGATACGCAGTATTTT
TRBJ1-3	-	TRBV9	-	CASSAPRQITPGNTIYF	TGTGCCAGCAGCGCCCCAAGACAGATAACCCCTGGAAACACCATATATTTT
TRBJ1-2	-	TRBV10-3	TRBD1	CASREGAGYGYTF	TGTGCCTCTAGGGAGGGGGCAGGATATGGCTACACCTTC
TRBJ1-5	-	TRBV7-2	-	CASSSGNQPQHF	TGTGCCAGCAGCTCAGGGAATCAGCCCCAGCATTTT
TRBJ2-3	-	TRBV19	TRBD1	CASAQYGTGGYTDTQYF	TGTGCCAGTGCGCAATATGGGACAGGGGGGTACACAGATACGCAGTATTTT
TRBJ1-1	-	TRBV7-9	-	CASSLAVDTEAFF	TGTGCCAGCAGCTTAGCGGTAGACACTGAAGCTTTCTTT
TRBJ2-2	few	TRBV7-9	-	CASSLRTANTGELFF	TGTGCCAGCAGCTTAAGGACAGCGAACACCGGGGAGCTGTTTTTT
TRBJ2-1	-	TRBV18	TRBD1	CASSSWTGDYNEQFF	TGTGCCAGCTCAAGCTGGACAGGGGATTACAATGAGCAGTTCTTC
TRBJ1-5	-	TRBV12-5	-	CASGFLGSNQPQHF	TGTGCTAGTGGTTTTCTCGGTAGCAATCAGCCCCAGCATTTT
TRBJ1-4	-	TRBV5-4	-	CASSLAGQTATNEKLFF	TGTGCCAGCAGCTTGGCCGGGCAGACTGCAACTAATGAAAAACTGTTTTTT
TRBJ2-3	-	TRBV9	TRBD2	CASNPSGNTDTQYF	TGTGCCAGCAACCCTAGCGGAAACACAGATACGCAGTATTTT
TRBJ1-6	-	TRBV2	-	CATVLGSGNNSPLHF	TGTGCCACCGTTCTGGGGTCCGGGAATAATTCACCCCTCCACTTT
TRBJ1-5	-	TRBV5-6	TRBD1	CAKTTPPGTGCGQPQHF	TGTGCCAAGACAACTCCCCCCGGGACAGGGTGCGGACAGCCCCAGCATTTT
TRBJ1-4	-	TRBV4-1	-	CASSPRSGKNEKLFF	TGCGCCAGCAGCCCCCGTTCAGGAAAAAATGAAAAACTGTTTTTT
TRBJ2-3	-	TRBV7-9	-	CASGPLTGTYHSSTDTQYF	TGTGCCAGCGGACCGTTGACCGGGACATATCATTCTAGCACAGATACGCAGTATTTT
TRBJ2-1	-	TRBV29-1	-	CSVEDRPSYNEQFF	TGCAGCGTTGAAGATCGCCCCTCCTACAATGAGCAGTTCTTC
TRBJ1-5	-	TRBV7-2	-	CASSWAGVGQPQHF	TGTGCCAGCAGCTGGGCAGGGGTGGGACAGCCCCAGCATTTT
TRBJ2-1	-	TRBV4-1	TRBD2	CASSQVSSGGRNEQFF	TGCGCCAGCAGCCAAGTGTCTAGCGGGGGGAGGAATGAGCAGTTCTTC
TRBJ1-2	-	TRBV19	TRBD1	CASLNRGHDGYTF	TGTGCCAGTTTGAACAGGGGGCATGATGGCTACACCTTC
TRBJ2-7	few	TRBV11-2	TRBD1	CASSPHRQGAREQYF	TGTGCCAGCAGCCCACATCGACAGGGAGCACGCGAGCAGTACTTC
TRBJ2-2	-	TRBV5-1	TRBD2	CASSSTGTSGRTGELFF	TGCGCCAGCAGCTCAACCGGGACTAGCGGCAGGACCGGGGAGCTGTTTTTT
TRBJ1-2	-	TRBV7-9	-	CASRPGSPRQSFYGYTF	TGTGCCAGCAGACCCGGTTCCCCGCGACAGAGCTTCTATGGCTACACCTTC
TRBJ1-3	-	TRBV7-9	-	CASSLSYSDSGNTIYF	TGTGCCAGCAGCCTATCATATAGCGATTCTGGAAACACCATATATTTT
TRBJ1-2	once	TRBV19	TRBD1	CASKRNRDRPNYGYTF	TGTGCCAGTAAAAGAAACCGGGACAGACCTAACTATGGCTACACCTTC
TRBJ1-1	-	TRBV2	-	CASGALGNTEAFF	TGTGCCAGCGGGGCCCTCGGGAACACTGAAGCTTTCTTT
TRBJ1-1	-	TRBV7-7	-	CASSLNGNTEAFF	TGTGCCAGCAGCTTAAATGGGAACACTGAAGCTTTCTTT